The 2 T cell receptor beta chains reported below all come from one sample, sequenced in a study of blood T cell repertoires in COVID-19 (dated by TCRdb to the early 2020s). Receptor libraries were prepared by the immunoSEQ multiplex PCR assay. Here the immuneACCESS table is served through TCRdb, limited to in-frame sequences with V and J called. Missing clones are a known gap in these copies; in checked studies unresolved V genes cover under half, and the rest lacks a known reason. Recorded for this sample are about 400,000 clones; more than 75% of them occurred a single time. The ten largest make up less than 3.5% of the sample. The sequenced sample consisted of peripheral blood. These receptors were collected from a human donor in a cohort sampled during active COVID-19.

The V and J genes are TRBV7-2 and TRBJ2-7, with TRBD1 matching over 9 bases. CDR3 size: 15 residues. V trimming: 1 base; J trimming: 4 bases; junction bases outside the gene matches: 5. Germline V gene sequence: CDR1 SGHTA, CDR2 FQGNSA. The CDR3 protein is CASSLGGTGKYEQYF. As DNA, the CDR3 is TGTGCCAGCAGCTTAGGTGGGACAGGGAAATACGAGCAGTACTTC.

This clone was detected once. The chain links TRBV7-9 to TRBJ2-1, with 8 bases identical to TRBD2. The germline CDR1 and CDR2 sequences are SEHNR and FQNEAQ (reference sequence). The CDR3 consists of 16 residues. J lost 9 bases, V lost 5 bases, and 15 bases had no gene match. CDR3 protein: CASSPPGVSGSTEQFF. The CDR3 nucleotides are TGTGCCAGCAGCCCCCCCGGGGTAAGCGGGAGTACTGAGCAGTTCTTC.